The rows below give T cell receptor beta chains drawn from one sample of a study of T cells after posttransplantation cyclophosphamide. Repertoires were generated with immunoSEQ multiplex PCR, while TCRdb's copy carries only in-frame clones and drops some. The sample holds approximately 28,000 clones; about nine tenths are singletons and the top ten take just under 0.25%. Sequences were obtained from naive CD4+ T cells sorted from PBMCs. These receptors all come from a woman aged 55-70 years in good health, CMV-negative, and a related stem cell transplant donor. The CDR3 runs from the conserved cysteine through the conserved F or W. Fields, in order: V gene, CDR3 length, J gene, CDR3 protein.

TRBV9,16,TRBJ2-2,CASSVRQGANTGELFF
TRBV7-3,16,TRBJ2-1,CASRKTTGPPYNEQFF
TRBV19,14,TRBJ2-1,CATKPGTTYNEQFF
TRBV6-5,13,TRBJ2-5,CASRQTSAETQYF
TRBV2,15,TRBJ2-7,CASSDASGRASEQYF
TRBV7-2,15,TRBJ1-4,CASSLRQGANEKLFF
TRBV7-2,12,TRBJ1-3,CASSPRGNTIYF
TRBV4-1,14,TRBJ2-5,CASSQDTGLETQYF
TRBV30,12,TRBJ2-7,CAWRNAGREQYF
TRBV6-6,16,TRBJ2-7,CASSRGRDRALSEQYF
TRBV5-4,14,TRBJ2-2,CASSWDWDTGELFF
TRBV9,15,TRBJ2-1,CASSVEPSGSNEQFF
TRBV18,14,TRBJ2-7,CASSSTSGGYEQYF
TRBV6-1,15,TRBJ2-5,CASSEEPGVGETQYF
TRBV19,15,TRBJ2-6,CASRSGDSGANVLTF
TRBV10-3,14,TRBJ1-1,CATRGDRGHTEAFF
TRBV5-1,17,TRBJ2-2,CASSPGTGGWNTGELFF
TRBV5-4,15,TRBJ1-4,CASSTGQRTNEKLFF